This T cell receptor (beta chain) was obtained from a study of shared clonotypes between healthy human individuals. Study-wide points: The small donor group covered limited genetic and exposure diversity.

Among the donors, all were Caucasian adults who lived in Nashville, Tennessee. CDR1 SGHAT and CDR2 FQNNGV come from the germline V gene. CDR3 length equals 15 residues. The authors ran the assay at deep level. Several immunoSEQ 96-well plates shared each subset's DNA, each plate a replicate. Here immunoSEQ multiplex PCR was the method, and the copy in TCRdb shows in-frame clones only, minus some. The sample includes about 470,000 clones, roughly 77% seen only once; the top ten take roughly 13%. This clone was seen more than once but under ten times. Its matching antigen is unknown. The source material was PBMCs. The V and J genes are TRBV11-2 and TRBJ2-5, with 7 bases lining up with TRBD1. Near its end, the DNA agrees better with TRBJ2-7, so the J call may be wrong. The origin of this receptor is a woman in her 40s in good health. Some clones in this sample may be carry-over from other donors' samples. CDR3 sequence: CASSDRTGGFYEQYF. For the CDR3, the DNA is TGTGCCAGCAGCGATCGGACAGGAGGTTTCTACGAGCAGTACTTC.